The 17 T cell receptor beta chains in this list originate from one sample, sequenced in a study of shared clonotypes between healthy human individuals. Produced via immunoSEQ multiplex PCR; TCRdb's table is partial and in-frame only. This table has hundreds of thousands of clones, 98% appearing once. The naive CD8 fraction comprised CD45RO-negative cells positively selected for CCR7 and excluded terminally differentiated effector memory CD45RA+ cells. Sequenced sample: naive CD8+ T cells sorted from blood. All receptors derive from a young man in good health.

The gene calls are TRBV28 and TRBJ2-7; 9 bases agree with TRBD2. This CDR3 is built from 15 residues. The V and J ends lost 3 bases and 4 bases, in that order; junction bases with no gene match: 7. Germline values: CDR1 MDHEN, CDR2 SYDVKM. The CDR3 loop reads CASSLVSSGVYEQYF. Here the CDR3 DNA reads TGTGCCAGCAGTTTGGTCTCTAGCGGGGTTTACGAGCAGTACTTC.

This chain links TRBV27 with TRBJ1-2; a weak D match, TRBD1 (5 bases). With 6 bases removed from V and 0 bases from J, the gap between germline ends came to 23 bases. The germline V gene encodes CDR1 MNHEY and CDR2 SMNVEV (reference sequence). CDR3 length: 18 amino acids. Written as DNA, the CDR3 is TGTGCCAGCAGGGGGGAGAGAGGGGACTCATCAGCTAACTATGGCTACACCTTC. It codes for CASRGERGDSSANYGYTF.

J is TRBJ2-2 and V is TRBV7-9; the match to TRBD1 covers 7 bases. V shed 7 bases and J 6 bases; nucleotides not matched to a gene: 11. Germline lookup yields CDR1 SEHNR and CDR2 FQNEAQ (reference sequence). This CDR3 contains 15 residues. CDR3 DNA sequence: TGTGCCAGCACCCCCCCACAGGGGAATCCCGGGGAGCTGTTTTTT. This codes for CASTPPQGNPGELFF.

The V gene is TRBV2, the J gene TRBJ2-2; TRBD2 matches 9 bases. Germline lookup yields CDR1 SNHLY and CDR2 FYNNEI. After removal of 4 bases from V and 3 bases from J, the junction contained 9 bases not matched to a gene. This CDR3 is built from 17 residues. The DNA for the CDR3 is TGTGCCAGCAGTGTAGTTAGCGGGAGCGGGGACACCGGGGAGCTGTTTTTT. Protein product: CASSVVSGSGDTGELFF.

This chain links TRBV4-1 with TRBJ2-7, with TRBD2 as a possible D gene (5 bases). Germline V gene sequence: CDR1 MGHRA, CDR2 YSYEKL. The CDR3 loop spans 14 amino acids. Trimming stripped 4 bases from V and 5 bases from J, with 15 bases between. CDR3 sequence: CASSPIEGTHEQYF. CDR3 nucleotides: TGCGCCAGCAGCCCCATCGAGGGTACCCACGAGCAGTACTTC.

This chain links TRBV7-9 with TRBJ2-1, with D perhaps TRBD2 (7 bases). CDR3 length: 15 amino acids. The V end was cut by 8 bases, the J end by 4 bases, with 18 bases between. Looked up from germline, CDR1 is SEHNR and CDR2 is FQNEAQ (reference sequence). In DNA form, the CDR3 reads TGTGCCAGCTCACCTAGGGGGGGACAATACAATGAGCAGTTCTTC. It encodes CASSPRGGQYNEQFF.

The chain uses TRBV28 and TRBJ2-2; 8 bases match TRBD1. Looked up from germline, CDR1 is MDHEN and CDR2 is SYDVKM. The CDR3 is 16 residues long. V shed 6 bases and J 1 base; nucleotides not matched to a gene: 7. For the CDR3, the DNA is TGTGCCAGCAGCCTCATGACAGGGGTGAACACCGGGGAGCTGTTTTTT. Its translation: CASSLMTGVNTGELFF.

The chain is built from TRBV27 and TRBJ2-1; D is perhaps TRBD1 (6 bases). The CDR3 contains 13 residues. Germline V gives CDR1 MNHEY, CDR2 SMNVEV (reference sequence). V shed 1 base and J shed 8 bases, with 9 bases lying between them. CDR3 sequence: CASSLLGADEQFF. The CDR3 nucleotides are TGTGCCAGCAGTTTATTGGGGGCCGATGAGCAGTTCTTC.

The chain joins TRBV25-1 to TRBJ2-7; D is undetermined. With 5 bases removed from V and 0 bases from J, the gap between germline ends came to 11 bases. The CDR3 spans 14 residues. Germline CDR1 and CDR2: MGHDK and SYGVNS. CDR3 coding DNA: TGTGCCAGCAGTTCGATTCCCCCCTCCTACGAGCAGTACTTC. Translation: CASSSIPPSYEQYF.

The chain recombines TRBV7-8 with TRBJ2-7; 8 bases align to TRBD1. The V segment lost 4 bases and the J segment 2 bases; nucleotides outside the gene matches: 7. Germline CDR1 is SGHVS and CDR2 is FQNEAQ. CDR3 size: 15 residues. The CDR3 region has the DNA TGTGCCAGCAGCTACTTTAGGACAGGGACCTACGAGCAGTACTTC. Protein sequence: CASSYFRTGTYEQYF. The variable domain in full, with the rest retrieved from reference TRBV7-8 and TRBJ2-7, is GAGVSQSPRYKVAKRGQDVALRCDPISGHVSLFWYQQALGQGPEFLTYFQNEAQLDKSGLPSDRFFAERPEGSVSTLKIQRTQQEDSAVYLCASSYFRTGTYEQYFGPGTRLTVT.

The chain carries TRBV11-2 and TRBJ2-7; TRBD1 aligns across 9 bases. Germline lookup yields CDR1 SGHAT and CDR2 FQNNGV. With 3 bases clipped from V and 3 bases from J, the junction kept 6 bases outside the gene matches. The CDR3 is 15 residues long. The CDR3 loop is CASSLRRTGDYEQYF. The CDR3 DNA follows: TGTGCCAGCAGCTTGCGCCGGACAGGGGACTACGAGCAGTACTTC. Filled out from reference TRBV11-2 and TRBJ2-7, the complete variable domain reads EAGVAQSPRYKIIEKRQSVAFWCNPISGHATLYWYQQILGQGPKLLIQFQNNGVVDDSQLPKDRFSAERLKGVDSTLKIQPAKLEDSAVYLCASSLRRTGDYEQYFGPGTRLTVT.

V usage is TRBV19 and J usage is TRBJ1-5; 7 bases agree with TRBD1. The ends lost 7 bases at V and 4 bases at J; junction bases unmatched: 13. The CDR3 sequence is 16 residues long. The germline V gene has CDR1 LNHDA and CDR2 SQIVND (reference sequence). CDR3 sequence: CASISGTEGANQPQHF. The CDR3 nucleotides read TGTGCCAGTATCTCGGGGACGGAGGGGGCTAATCAGCCCCAGCATTTT.

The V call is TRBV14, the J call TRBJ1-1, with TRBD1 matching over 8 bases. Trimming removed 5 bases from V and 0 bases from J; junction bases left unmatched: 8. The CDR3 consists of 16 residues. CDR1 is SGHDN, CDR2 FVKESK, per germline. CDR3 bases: TGTGCCAGCAGCTCCGGACAGGGCTACATGAACACTGAAGCTTTCTTT. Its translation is CASSSGQGYMNTEAFF.

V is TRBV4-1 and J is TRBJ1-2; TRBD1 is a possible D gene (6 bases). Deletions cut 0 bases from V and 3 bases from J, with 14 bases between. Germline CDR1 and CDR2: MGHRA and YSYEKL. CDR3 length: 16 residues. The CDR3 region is CASSQEPGVGDYGYTF. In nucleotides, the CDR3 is TGCGCCAGCAGCCAAGAACCAGGGGTTGGGGACTATGGCTACACCTTC.

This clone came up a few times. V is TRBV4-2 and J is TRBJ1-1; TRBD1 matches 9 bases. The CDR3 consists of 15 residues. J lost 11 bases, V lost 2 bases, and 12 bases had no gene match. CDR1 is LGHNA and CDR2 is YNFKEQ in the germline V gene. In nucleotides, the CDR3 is TGTGCCAGCAGCCAATCGAGCACAGGGGGCTCACTGGCTTTCTTT. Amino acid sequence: CASSQSSTGGSLAFF.

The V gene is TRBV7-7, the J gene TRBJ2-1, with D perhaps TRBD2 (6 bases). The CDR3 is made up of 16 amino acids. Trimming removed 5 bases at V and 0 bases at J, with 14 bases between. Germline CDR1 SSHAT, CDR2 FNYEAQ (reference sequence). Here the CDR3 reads CASSPTGAISYNEQFF. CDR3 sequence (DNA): TGTGCCAGCAGCCCTACGGGAGCCATCTCCTACAATGAGCAGTTCTTC.

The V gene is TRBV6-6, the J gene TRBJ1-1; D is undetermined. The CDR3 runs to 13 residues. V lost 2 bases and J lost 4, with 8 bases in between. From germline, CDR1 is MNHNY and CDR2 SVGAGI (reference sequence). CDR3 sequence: CASSYTSSTEAFF. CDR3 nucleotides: TGTGCCAGCAGTTACACGAGTAGCACTGAAGCTTTCTTT.